Following are 2 T cell receptor beta chains from one sample sequenced in a study of post-analysis software for immune sequencing data. Study-wide results and limits: Five or six TRBV segments were significantly more frequent in patients than in controls. TRBV5-6, TRBV5-1 and TRBV20-1 were among these segments.

cDNA libraries of TCR beta carried unique molecular identifiers. Via MiXCR, TCRdb re-called the PCR reads, giving one row per CDR3 protein. The sample contains roughly 600,000 distinct CDR3 sequences, roughly 40% of which appear only once. For these TCRs, the target antigens are not known. The sample was blood. The origin of the receptors is a girl aged 5 to 17 with multiple sclerosis.

V usage is TRBV20-1 and J usage is TRBJ2-5; 8 nucleotides match TRBD2. This CDR3 comprises 16 residues. With V trimmed by 1 base and J by 2 bases, 9 bases remained unmatched. Germline CDR1 and CDR2: DFQATT and SNEGSKA (reference sequence). CDR3 protein: CSARGGRGAQQETQYF. Written as DNA, the CDR3 is TGCAGTGCTAGAGGGGGGCGGGGGGCCCAACAAGAGACCCAGTACTTC.

The chain uses TRBV7-3 and TRBJ1-2; D gene uncertain. This CDR3 is 14 amino acids long. The germline V gene encodes CDR1 SGHTA and CDR2 FQGTGA. V was trimmed by 5 bases and J by 2 bases, leaving 12 bases between them. This chain's CDR3 is CASSPTAENYGYTF. As DNA, the CDR3 is TGTGCCAGCAGCCCTACGGCAGAAAACTATGGCTACACCTTC.